This T cell receptor beta chain came from a study of naive and memory T cell subsets. Study-wide points: Especially in CD8 cells, naive repertoires contained a few larger clonotypes, possibly CD45RA-re-expressing memory cells. Findings for naive and memory subsets could not be checked against ground truth.

Two oligonucleotides, mixed equimolar, formed the beta constant-region primer covering TRBC1 and TRBC2. Four rounds of PCR amplified the ligated cDNA using nested alpha and beta constant-region primers plus SP2. Ligation attached a single-stranded oligonucleotide with a 12-nucleotide UMI and the SP2 primer to the cDNA 3' end. TCRdb re-called the UMI-ligation and nested PCR reads through MiXCR, storing one row per CDR3 protein. In the table there are 98,000 or so distinct CDR3 sequences, more than 12% of which are singletons. V was shortened by 2 bases and J by 5 bases, with 37 bases between the two germline ends. The CDR3 totals 23 residues. The germline V gene encodes CDR1 SSHAT and CDR2 FNYEAQ (reference sequence). From the second PCR step, alpha and beta chains were amplified apart. A word on this clonotype: As yet, its antigen is unknown.

Specimen: naive CD8+ T cells from blood. The receptor was derived from a human donor in good health. V and J are TRBV7-7 and TRBJ2-1, with D possibly being TRBD1 (6 bases). CDR3 amino acids: CASSLSLDHPGVIDRMRNNEQFF. DNA for the CDR3: TGTGCCAGCAGCTTATCGCTCGATCACCCCGGAGTTATTGACAGGATGAGAAACAATGAGCAGTTCTTC. Supplemented by reference TRBV7-7 and TRBJ2-1, the full variable domain reads GAGVSQSPRYKVTKRGQDVTLRCDPISSHATLYWYQQALGQGPEFLTYFNYEAQPDKSGLPSDRFSAERPEGSISTLTIQRTEQRDSAMYRCASSLSLDHPGVIDRMRNNEQFFGPGTRLTVL.